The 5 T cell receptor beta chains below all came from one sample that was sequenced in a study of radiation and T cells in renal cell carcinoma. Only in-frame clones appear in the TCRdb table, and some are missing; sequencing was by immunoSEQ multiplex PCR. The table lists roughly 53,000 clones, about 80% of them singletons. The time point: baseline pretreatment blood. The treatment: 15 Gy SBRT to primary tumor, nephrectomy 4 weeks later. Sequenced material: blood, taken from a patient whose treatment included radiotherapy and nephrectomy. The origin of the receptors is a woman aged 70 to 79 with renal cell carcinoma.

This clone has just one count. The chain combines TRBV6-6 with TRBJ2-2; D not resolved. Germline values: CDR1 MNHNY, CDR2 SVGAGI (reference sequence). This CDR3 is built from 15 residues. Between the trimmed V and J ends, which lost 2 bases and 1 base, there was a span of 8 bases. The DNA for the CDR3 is TGTGCCAGCAGTTACCCAGACTTGAACACCGGGGAGCTGTTTTTT. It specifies CASSYPDLNTGELFF.

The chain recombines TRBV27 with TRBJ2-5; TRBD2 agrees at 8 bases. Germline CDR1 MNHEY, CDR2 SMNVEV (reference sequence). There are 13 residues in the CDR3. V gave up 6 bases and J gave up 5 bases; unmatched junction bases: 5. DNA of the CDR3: TGTGCCAGCAGACCGAGCGGGAGTGAGACCCAGTACTTC. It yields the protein CASRPSGSETQYF.

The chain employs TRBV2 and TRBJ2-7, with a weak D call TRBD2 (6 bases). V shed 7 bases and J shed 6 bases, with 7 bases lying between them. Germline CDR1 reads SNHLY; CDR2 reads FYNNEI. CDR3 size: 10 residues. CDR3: CASMGGEQYF. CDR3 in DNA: TGTGCCAGCATGGGGGGCGAGCAGTACTTC.

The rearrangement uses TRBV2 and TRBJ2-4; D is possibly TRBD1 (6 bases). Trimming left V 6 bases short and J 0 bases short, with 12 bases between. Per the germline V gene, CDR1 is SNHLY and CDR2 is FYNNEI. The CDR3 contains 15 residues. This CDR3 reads CASRYRGGAKNIQYF. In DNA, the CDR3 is TGTGCCAGCAGATACAGAGGGGGAGCCAAAAACATTCAGTACTTC.

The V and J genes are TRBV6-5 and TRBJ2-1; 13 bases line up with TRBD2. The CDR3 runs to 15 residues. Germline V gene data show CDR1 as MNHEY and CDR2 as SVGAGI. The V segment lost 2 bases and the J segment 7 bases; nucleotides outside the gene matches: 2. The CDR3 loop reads CASSYTSGRENEQFF. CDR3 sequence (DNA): TGTGCCAGCAGTTACACTAGCGGGAGGGAAAATGAGCAGTTCTTC.